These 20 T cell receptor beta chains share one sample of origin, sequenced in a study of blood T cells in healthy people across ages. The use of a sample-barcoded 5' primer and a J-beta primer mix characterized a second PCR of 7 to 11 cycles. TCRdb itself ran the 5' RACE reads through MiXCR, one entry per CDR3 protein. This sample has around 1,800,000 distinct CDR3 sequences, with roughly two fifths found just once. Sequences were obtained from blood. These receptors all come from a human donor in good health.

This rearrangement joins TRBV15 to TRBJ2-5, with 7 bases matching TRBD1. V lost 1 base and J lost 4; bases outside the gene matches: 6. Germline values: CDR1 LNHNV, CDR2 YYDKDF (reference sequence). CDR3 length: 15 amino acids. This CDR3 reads CATSRGGEGAETQYF. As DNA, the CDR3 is TGTGCCACCAGCAGAGGGGGTGAGGGGGCAGAGACCCAGTACTTC. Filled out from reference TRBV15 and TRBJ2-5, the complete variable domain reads DAMVIQNPRYQVTQFGKPVTLSCSQTLNHNVMYWYQQKSSQAPKLLFHYYDKDFNNEADTPDNFQSRRPNTSFCFLDIRSPGLGDTAMYLCATSRGGEGAETQYFGPGTRLLVL.

The CDR3 reads CASSSGDLLTGSEGYTF. The CDR3 bases are TGTGCCAGCAGCTCCGGTGACCTCCTGACAGGGTCGGAAGGCTACACCTTC. The chain combines TRBV7-3 with TRBJ1-2, with 7 bases fitting TRBD1. The V gene end was trimmed by 4 bases and the J gene end by 8 bases; junction bases not matched to a gene: 19. Germline assignment: CDR1 SGHTA and CDR2 FQGTGA. The CDR3 covers 17 residues. Looking up the rest from reference TRBV7-3 and TRBJ1-2 gives the full variable domain: GAGVSQTPSNKVTEKGKYVELRCDPISGHTALYWYRQSLGQGPEFLIYFQGTGAADDSGLPNDRFFAVRPEGSVSTLKIQRTERGDSAVYLCASSSGDLLTGSEGYTFGSGTRLTVV.

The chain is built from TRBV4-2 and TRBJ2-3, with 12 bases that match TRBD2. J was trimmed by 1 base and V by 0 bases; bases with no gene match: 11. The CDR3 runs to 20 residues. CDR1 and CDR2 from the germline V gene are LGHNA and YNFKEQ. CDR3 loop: CASSQDPLAGGLVGTDTQYF. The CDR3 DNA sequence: TGTGCCAGCAGCCAAGATCCCCTAGCGGGGGGGCTTGTAGGCACAGATACGCAGTATTTT.

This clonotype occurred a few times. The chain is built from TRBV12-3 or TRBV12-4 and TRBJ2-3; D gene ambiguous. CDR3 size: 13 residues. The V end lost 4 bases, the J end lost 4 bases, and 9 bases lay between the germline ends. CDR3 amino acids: CASSSFRADTQYF. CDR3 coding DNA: TGTGCCAGCAGTTCCTTTAGGGCAGATACGCAGTATTTT.

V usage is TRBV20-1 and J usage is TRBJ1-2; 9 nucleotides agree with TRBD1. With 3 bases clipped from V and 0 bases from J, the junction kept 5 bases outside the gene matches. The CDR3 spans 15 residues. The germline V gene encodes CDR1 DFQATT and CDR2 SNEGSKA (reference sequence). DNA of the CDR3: TGCAGTGCTAGGCCACAGGGGGCGACTAACTATGGCTACACCTTC. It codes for CSARPQGATNYGYTF.

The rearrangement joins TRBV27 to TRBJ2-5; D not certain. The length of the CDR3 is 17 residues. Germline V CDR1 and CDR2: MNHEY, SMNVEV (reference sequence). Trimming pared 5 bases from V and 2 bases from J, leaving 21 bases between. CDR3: CASSPGYSYATQETQYF. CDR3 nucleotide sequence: TGTGCCAGCAGTCCAGGCTACAGCTACGCCACACAAGAGACCCAGTACTTC.

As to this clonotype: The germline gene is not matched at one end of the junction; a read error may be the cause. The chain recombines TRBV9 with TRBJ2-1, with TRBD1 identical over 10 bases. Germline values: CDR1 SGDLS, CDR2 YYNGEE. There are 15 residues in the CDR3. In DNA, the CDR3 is TGTGTCAGCAGCGCAGATGGGACAGGGGACAATGAGCAGTTCTTC. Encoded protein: CVSSADGTGDNEQFF.

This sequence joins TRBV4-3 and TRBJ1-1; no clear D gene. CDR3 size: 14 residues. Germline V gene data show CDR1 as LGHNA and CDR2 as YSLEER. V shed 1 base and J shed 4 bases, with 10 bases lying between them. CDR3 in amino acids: CASSQVLAPTEAFF. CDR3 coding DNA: TGCGCCAGCAGCCAAGTCCTGGCACCCACTGAAGCTTTCTTT.

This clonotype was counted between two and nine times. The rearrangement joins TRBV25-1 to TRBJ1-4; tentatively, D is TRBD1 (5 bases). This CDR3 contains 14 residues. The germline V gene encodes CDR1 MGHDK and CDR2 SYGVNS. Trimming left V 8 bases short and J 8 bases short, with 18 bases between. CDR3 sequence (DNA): TGTGCCAGCGGGAGACAGAACGAACAGGAAAAACTGTTTTTT. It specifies CASGRQNEQEKLFF.

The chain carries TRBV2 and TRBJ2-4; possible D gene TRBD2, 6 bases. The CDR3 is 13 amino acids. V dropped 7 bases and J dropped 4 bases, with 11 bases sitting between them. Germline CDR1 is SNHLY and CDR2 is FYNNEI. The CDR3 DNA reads TGTGCCAGCACCGAACGGGGGAAAAACATTCAGTACTTC. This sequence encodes CASTERGKNIQYF.

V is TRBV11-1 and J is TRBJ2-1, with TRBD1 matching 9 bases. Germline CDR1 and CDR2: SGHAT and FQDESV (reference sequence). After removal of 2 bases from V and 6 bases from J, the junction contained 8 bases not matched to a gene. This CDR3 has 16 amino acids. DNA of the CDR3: TGTGCCAGCAGCTTAAGGATAGGGACAGGGACCAATGAGCAGTTCTTC. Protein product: CASSLRIGTGTNEQFF.

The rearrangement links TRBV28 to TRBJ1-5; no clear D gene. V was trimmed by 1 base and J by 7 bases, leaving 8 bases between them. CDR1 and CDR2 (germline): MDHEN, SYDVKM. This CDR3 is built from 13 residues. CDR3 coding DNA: TGTGCCAGCAGTTTATCCCTGAGGCAGCCCCAGCATTTT. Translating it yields CASSLSLRQPQHF.

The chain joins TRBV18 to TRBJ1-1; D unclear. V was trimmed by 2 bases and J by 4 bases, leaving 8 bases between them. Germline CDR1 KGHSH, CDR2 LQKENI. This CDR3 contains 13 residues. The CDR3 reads CASSPGDGTEAFF. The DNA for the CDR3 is TGTGCCAGCTCACCAGGGGATGGCACTGAAGCTTTCTTT.

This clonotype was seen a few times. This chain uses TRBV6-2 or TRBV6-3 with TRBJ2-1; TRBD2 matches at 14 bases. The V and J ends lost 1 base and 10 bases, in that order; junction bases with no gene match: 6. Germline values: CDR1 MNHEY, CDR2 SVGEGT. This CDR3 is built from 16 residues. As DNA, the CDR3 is TGTGCCAGCAGTTACTTAGGACTAGCGGGGGGAGGCGAGCAGTTCTTC. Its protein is CASSYLGLAGGGEQFF.

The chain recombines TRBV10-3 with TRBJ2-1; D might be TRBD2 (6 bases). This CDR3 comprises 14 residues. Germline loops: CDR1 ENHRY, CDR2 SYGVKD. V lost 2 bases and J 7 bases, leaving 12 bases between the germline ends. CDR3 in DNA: TGTGCCATCAGTGAGACTAGCATGGGGAATGAGCAGTTCTTC. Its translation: CAISETSMGNEQFF.

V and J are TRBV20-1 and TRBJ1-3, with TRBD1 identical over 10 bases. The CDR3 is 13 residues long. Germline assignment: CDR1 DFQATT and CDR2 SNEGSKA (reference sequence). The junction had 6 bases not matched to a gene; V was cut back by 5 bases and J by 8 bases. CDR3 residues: CSAPTGGRDTIYF. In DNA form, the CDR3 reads TGCAGTGCTCCGACAGGGGGCAGAGACACCATATATTTT.

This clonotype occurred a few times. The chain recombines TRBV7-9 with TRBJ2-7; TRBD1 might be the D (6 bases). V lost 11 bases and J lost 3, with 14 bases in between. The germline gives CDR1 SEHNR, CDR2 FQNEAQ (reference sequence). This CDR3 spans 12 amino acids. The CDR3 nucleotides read TGTGCCTCCCGGGACATGAGCTACGAGCAGTACTTC. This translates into CASRDMSYEQYF.

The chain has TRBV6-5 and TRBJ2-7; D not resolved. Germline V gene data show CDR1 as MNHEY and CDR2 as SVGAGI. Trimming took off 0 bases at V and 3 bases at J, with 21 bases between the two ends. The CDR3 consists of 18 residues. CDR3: CASSYSARWATSLYEQYF. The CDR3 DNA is TGTGCCAGCAGTTACTCGGCGCGGTGGGCCACCAGTCTCTACGAGCAGTACTTC.

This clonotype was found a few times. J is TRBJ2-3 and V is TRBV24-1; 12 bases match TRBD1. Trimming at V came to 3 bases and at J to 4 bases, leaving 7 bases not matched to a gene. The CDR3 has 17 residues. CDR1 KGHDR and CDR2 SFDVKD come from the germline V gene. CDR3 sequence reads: CATSDPPGQGAADTQYF. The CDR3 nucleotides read TGTGCCACCAGTGATCCACCGGGACAGGGGGCTGCAGATACGCAGTATTTT.

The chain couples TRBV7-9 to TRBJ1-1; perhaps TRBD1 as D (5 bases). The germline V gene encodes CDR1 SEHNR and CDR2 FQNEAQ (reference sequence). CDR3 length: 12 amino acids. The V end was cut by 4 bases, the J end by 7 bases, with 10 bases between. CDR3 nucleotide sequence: TGTGCCAGCAGCTCTATCGGGGGTGAAGCTTTCTTT. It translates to CASSSIGGEAFF.